Each of the 20 T cell receptor beta chains below was sequenced from the same sample in a study of CD8+CD57+ T cells in acquired aplastic anemia (dated by TCRdb to the late 2010s). TCRdb names Illumina HiSeq 2000 as the instrument used. TCR beta VDJ combination and CDR3 sequence profiling used genomic DNA as the template. Using fastp trimming at Q25 and MiXCR clonotype assembly, TCRdb reanalyzed the public sequencing data and kept in-frame beta chains. Rows with a matching CDR3 protein are joined into one entry that keeps the most common DNA and genes. The sample records 40,000 to 50,000 distinct CDR3 sequences, around two thirds of which are singletons. Of the sample, under 40% is held by the ten largest clones. Sample: sorted CD4+, CD8+, or CD8+CD57+ T cells (not recorded which) from PBMCs. The receptors were gathered from a human donor in good health, serving as a control.

This clonotype was detected many times. The chain has TRBV6-4 and TRBJ2-1; 8 bases line up with TRBD2. The CDR3 covers 14 residues. From germline, CDR1 is MRHNA and CDR2 SNTAGT. J lost 6 bases, V lost 4 bases, and 5 bases had no gene match. The CDR3 sequence: CASSAGGESNEQFF. CDR3 sequence (DNA): TGTGCCAGCAGTGCGGGAGGGGAGAGCAATGAGCAGTTCTTC.

To note about this clonotype: At one boundary the junction diverges from the germline segment, which might be a read error. This chain uses TRBV10-3 with TRBJ2-2; TRBD2 matches 8 bases. The CDR3 covers 15 residues. Germline V gene sequence: CDR1 ENHRY, CDR2 SYGVKD. The CDR3 bases are TGTGCCATCAGAGCGGGGGCGACGAACACTGGGGAGCTGTTTTTT. Its protein is CAIRAGATNTGELFF.

This clonotype was observed a few times. The CDR3 here is CAISPTGVTGELFF. The CDR3 region has the DNA TGTGCCATCAGCCCGACAGGGGTAACCGGGGAGCTGTTTTTT. The chain uses TRBV10-3 and TRBJ2-2; 8 nucleotides line up with TRBD1. V was clipped by 6 bases and J by 5 bases; unmatched bases: 5. There are 14 residues in the CDR3. The germline V gene encodes CDR1 ENHRY and CDR2 SYGVKD.

J is TRBJ2-1 and V is TRBV19; D might be TRBD2 (5 bases). The V gene's germline CDR1 is LNHDA and CDR2 SQIVND (reference sequence). This CDR3 contains 14 residues. V lost 8 bases and J 8 bases, leaving 19 bases between the germline ends. The CDR3 DNA reads as TGTGCCAGTCGTGGCGGGCCCACCTTAGATGAGCAGTTCTTC. Translated: CASRGGPTLDEQFF.

The genes are TRBV25-1 and TRBJ1-5; TRBD1 agrees at 7 bases. CDR1 MGHDK and CDR2 SYGVNS come from the germline V gene. The V and J ends lost 8 bases and 0 bases, in that order; junction bases with no gene match: 4. The CDR3 consists of 14 residues. The CDR3 DNA reads TGTGCCAGCTCGACAGGGTTTAGCAATCAGCCCCAGCATTTT. Its protein is CASSTGFSNQPQHF.

V usage is TRBV12-3 or TRBV12-4 and J usage is TRBJ2-5, with D maybe TRBD1 (5 bases). V was cut by 6 bases and J by 4 bases, with 6 bases left in between. CDR3 size: 11 residues. In nucleotides, the CDR3 is TGTGCCAGCAGCACAGGAGAGACCCAGTACTTC. It specifies CASSTGETQYF.

The chain is built from TRBV7-9 and TRBJ2-6; no definite D call. The CDR3 extends over 12 amino acids. Germline V gives CDR1 SEHNR, CDR2 FQNEAQ (reference sequence). Trimming left V 4 bases short and J 6 bases short, with 4 bases between. CDR3 bases: TGTGCCAGCAGCTGGGCGGCCAACGTCCTGACTTTC. Its protein is CASSWAANVLTF.

On this clonotype itself: As the CDR3 is not closed by the conserved phenylalanine or tryptophan, this likely results from a read error. The CDR3 spells CSVRDDDSNQPQHS. Written as DNA, the CDR3 is TGCAGCGTTAGAGACGATGATAGCAATCAGCCCCAGCATTCT. V gene TRBV29-1 combines with J gene TRBJ1-5; D is ambiguous. Germline V gene data show CDR1 as SQVTM and CDR2 as ANQGSEA. The CDR3 is made up of 14 amino acids. V lost 5 bases, J lost 0 bases, and 11 bases lay in between.

The rearrangement joins TRBV18 to TRBJ2-5; D remains unclear. Between the trimmed V and J ends, which lost 3 bases and 4 bases, there was a span of 3 bases. Germline V gene sequence: CDR1 KGHSH, CDR2 LQKENI. The CDR3 has 11 residues. DNA for the CDR3: TGTGCCAGCTCACCGTCAGAGACCCAGTACTTC. Its translation: CASSPSETQYF.

This chain links TRBV19 with TRBJ1-1; unclear D gene. Germline V gene sequence: CDR1 LNHDA, CDR2 SQIVND (reference sequence). CDR3 size: 14 residues. V shed 5 bases and J shed 3 bases, with 13 bases lying between them. CDR3 bases: TGTGCCAGTAGTCCTGGTGGGGATCACACTGAAGCTTTCTTT. It codes for CASSPGGDHTEAFF.

The V call is TRBV7-9, the J call TRBJ1-1; D gene uncertain. The germline gives CDR1 SEHNR, CDR2 FQNEAQ (reference sequence). V dropped 3 bases and J dropped 4 bases, with 9 bases sitting between them. The CDR3 is made up of 13 amino acids. CDR3 DNA sequence: TGTGCCAGCAGCTTTAAAGGGTCCACTGAAGCTTTCTTT. Protein sequence: CASSFKGSTEAFF. The complete variable domain, with remaining parts taken from reference TRBV7-9 and TRBJ1-1, reads DTGVSQNPRHKITKRGQNVTFRCDPISEHNRLYWYRQTLGQGPEFLTYFQNEAQLEKSRLLSDRFSAERPKGSFSTLEIQRTEQGDSAMYLCASSFKGSTEAFFGQGTRLTVV.

V gene TRBV5-1 combines with J gene TRBJ2-5, with D possibly matching TRBD2 (5 bases). This CDR3 contains 13 residues. The V gene's germline CDR1 is SGHRS and CDR2 YFSETQ. Trimming removed 1 base from V and 3 bases from J, with 7 bases in between. The CDR3 coding sequence is TGCGCCAGCAGCTTGCCCGGGGAAGAGACCCAGTACTTC. As protein: CASSLPGEETQYF. Full variable domain (outside the CDR3, taken from reference TRBV5-1 and TRBJ2-5): KAGVTQTPRYLIKTRGQQVTLSCSPISGHRSVSWYQQTPGQGLQFLFEYFSETQRNKGNFPGRFSGRQFSNSRSEMNVSTLELGDSALYLCASSLPGEETQYFGPGTRLLVL.

The genes are TRBV7-9 and TRBJ2-1, with TRBD1 matching over 7 bases. V was pared by 5 bases and J by 16 bases, with 14 bases of the junction left unmatched. The CDR3 spans 13 residues. Germline V CDR1 and CDR2: SEHNR, FQNEAQ (reference sequence). CDR3 in amino acids: CASSQGDTLGPFF. In DNA form, the CDR3 reads TGTGCCAGCAGCCAGGGGGACACACTTGGTCCATTCTTC. Variable domain in full (rest from reference TRBV7-9 and TRBJ2-1): DTGVSQNPRHKITKRGQNVTFRCDPISEHNRLYWYRQTLGQGPEFLTYFQNEAQLEKSRLLSDRFSAERPKGSFSTLEIQRTEQGDSAMYLCASSQGDTLGPFFGPGTRLTVL.

The V call is TRBV10-3, the J call TRBJ1-4; no definite D call. Between the trimmed V and J ends, which lost 5 bases and 7 bases, there was a span of 11 bases. The CDR3 has 13 residues. CDR1 and CDR2 from the germline V gene are ENHRY and SYGVKD. The CDR3 DNA follows: TGTGCCATCAGTCGGGAACAAGGTGAAAAACTGTTTTTT. Translating it yields CAISREQGEKLFF.

This clonotype was observed at least ten times. The chain joins TRBV3-1 to TRBJ1-5, with D maybe TRBD1 (5 bases). Trimming removed 2 bases at V and 0 bases at J, with 8 bases between. The CDR3 is 15 residues long. Per the germline V gene, CDR1 is LGHDT and CDR2 is YNNKEL (reference sequence). The chain's CDR3 is CASSQRGYSNQPQHF. CDR3 nucleotide sequence: TGTGCCAGCAGCCAAAGGGGATATAGCAATCAGCCCCAGCATTTT.

The rearrangement joins TRBV10-1 to TRBJ1-2; 8 nucleotides match TRBD1. The CDR3 length is 12 residues. Germline assignment: CDR1 WNHNN and CDR2 SYGVQD (reference sequence). V lost 10 bases, J lost 2 bases, and 3 bases stayed unmatched. DNA for the CDR3: TGCGCCACCCAGGGGGCGAACTATGGCTACACCTTC. As protein: CATQGANYGYTF.

This clonotype was counted between two and nine times. This chain uses TRBV2 with TRBJ2-7; 10 bases match TRBD1. Germline V gene lookup returns CDR1 SNHLY and CDR2 FYNNEI. This CDR3 has 14 amino acids. The ends lost 8 bases at V and 5 bases at J; junction bases unmatched: 9. The CDR3 region is CASETGTGVHEQYF. As DNA, the CDR3 is TGTGCCAGCGAGACCGGGACAGGGGTCCACGAGCAGTACTTC.

This clonotype was seen at least ten times. This sequence joins TRBV4-1 and TRBJ2-7, with a tentative D call TRBD1 (5 bases). Deletions cut 5 bases from V and 0 bases from J, with 11 bases between. This CDR3 has 14 amino acids. Per germline, CDR1 MGHRA and CDR2 YSYEKL. The CDR3 region is CASSDRLSSYEQYF. The CDR3 DNA reads TGCGCCAGCAGCGACAGACTGAGCTCCTACGAGCAGTACTTC.

The chain combines TRBV24-1 with TRBJ2-5; TRBD1 agrees at 8 bases. V shed 9 bases, J shed 2 bases, and the junction held 1 base outside the gene matches. Germline CDR1 reads KGHDR; CDR2 reads SFDVKD. There are 12 residues in the CDR3. The CDR3 DNA is TGTGCCACCGGGGACAGGCAAGAGACCCAGTACTTC. Translating it yields CATGDRQETQYF.

The chain joins TRBV2 to TRBJ1-2; D not resolved. V lost 4 bases to trimming and J lost 6 bases, with 15 bases between them. The length of the CDR3 is 14 residues. Germline values: CDR1 SNHLY, CDR2 FYNNEI. CDR3 nucleotides: TGTGCCAGCAGTGTTACTAACTGGAGGAATGGCTACACCTTC. This translates into CASSVTNWRNGYTF.